A single count supports the clone carrying this T cell receptor beta chain. Germline CDR1 and CDR2: SGHNT and YENEEA. This CDR3 region has 17 residues. V gave up 6 bases and J gave up 3 bases; unmatched junction bases: 14. Clones were read by immunoSEQ multiplex PCR, and TCRdb kept only the in-frame ones, dropping some. This table has under 700,000 clones, around three quarters appearing once. This sample is drawn from a study of shared T cell receptors in the human thymus. These data are also associated with another study on human thymus T cells.

This sequence joins TRBV11-3 and TRBJ1-1, with 9 bases identical to TRBD1. This TCR derives from a boy younger than two with a congenital heart defect. Sequencing was performed on thymocytes. For the CDR3, the DNA is TGTGCCAGCAGTGGACCCGGGACAGGGCTTCTGGACACTGAAGCTTTCTTT. Translation: CASSGPGTGLLDTEAFF.